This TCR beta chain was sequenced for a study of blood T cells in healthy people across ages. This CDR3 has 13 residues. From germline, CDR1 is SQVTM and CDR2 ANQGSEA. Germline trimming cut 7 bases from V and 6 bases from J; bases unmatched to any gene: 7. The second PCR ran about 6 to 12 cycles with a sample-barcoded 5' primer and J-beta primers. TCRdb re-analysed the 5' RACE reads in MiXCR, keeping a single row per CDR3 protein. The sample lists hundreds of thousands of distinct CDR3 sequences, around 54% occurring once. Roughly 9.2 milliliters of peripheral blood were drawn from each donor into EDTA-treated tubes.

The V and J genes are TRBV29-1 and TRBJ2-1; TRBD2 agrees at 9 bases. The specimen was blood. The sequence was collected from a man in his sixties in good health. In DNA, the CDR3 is TGCAGCGCGAAGCGGGGGGCGGCCAATGAGCAGTTCTTC. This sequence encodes CSAKRGAANEQFF.